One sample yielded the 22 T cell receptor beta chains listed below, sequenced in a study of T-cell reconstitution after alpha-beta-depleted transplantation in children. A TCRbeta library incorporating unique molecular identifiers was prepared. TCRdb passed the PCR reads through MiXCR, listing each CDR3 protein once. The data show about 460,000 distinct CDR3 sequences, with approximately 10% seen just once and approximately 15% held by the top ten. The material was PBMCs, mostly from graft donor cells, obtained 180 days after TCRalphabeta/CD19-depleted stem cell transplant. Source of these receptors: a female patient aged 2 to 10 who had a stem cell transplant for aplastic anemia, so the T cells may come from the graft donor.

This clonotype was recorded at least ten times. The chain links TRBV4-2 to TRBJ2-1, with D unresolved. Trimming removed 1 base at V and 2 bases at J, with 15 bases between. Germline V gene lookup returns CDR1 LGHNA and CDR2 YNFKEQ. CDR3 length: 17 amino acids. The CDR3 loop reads CASSQAGWLSTYNEQFF. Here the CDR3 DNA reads TGTGCCAGCAGCCAAGCCGGGTGGCTTTCTACCTACAATGAGCAGTTCTTC.

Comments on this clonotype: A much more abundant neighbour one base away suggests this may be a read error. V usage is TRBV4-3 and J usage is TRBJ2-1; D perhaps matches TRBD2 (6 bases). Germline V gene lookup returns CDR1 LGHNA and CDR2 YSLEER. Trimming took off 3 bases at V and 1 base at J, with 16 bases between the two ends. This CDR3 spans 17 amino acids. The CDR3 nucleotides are TGCGCCAGCAGCCACGAAGTTTGGGCGGGATCCTACAATGAGCAGTTCTTC. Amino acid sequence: CASSHEVWAGSYNEQFF.

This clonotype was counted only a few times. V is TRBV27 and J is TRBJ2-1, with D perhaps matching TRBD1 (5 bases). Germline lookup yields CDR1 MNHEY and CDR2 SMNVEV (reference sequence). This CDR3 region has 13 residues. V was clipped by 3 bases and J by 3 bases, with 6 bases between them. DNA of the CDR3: TGTGCCAGCAGTTTGGACATCTACAATGAGCAGTTCTTC. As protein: CASSLDIYNEQFF.

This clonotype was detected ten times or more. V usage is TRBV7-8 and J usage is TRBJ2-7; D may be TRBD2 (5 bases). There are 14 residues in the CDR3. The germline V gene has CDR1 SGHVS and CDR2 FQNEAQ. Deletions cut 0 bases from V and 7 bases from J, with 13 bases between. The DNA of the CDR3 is TGTGCCAGCAGCTTAGCGGGTGTGGGGAGTGAGCAGTACGTC. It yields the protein CASSLAGVGSEQYV.

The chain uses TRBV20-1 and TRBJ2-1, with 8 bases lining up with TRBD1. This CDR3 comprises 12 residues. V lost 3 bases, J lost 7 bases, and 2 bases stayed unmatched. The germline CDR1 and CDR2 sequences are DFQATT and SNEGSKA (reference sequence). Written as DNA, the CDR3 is TGCAGTGCTAGGGACAGGGCAAATGAGCAGTTCTTC. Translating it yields CSARDRANEQFF.

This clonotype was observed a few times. The DNA of the CDR3 is TGTGCCAGCAGCTGGGTTAGCTCCTACGAGCAGTACGTC. This sequence encodes CASSWVSSYEQYV. The chain uses TRBV7-2 and TRBJ2-7, with unresolved D. This CDR3 spans 13 amino acids. In germline, CDR1 is SGHTA, CDR2 FQGNSA. V was trimmed by 4 bases and J by 0 bases, leaving 7 bases between them.

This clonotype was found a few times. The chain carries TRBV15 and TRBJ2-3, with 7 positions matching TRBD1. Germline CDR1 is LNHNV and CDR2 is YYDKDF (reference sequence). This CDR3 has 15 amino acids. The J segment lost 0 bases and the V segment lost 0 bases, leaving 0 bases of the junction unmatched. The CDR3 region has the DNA TGTGCCACCAGCAGAGAGGGACAGAGCACAGATACGCAGTATTTT. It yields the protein CATSREGQSTDTQYF. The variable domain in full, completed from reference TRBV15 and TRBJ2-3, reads DAMVIQNPRYQVTQFGKPVTLSCSQTLNHNVMYWYQQKSSQAPKLLFHYYDKDFNNEADTPDNFQSRRPNTSFCFLDIRSPGLGDTAMYLCATSREGQSTDTQYFGPGTRLTVL.

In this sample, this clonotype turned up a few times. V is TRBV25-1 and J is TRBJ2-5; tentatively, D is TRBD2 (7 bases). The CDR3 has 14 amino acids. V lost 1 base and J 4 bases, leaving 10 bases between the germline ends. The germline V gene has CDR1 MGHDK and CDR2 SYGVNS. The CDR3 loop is CASSESRGGETQYF. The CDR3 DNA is TGTGCCAGCAGTGAATCGAGGGGGGGAGAGACCCAGTACTTC.

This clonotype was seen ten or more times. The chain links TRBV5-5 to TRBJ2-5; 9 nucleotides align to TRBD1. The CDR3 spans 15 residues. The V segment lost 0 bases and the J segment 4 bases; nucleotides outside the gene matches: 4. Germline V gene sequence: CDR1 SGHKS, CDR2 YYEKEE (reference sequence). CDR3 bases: TGTGCCAGCAGCTTGGTGGGACAGGGCAGAGAGACCCAGTACTTC. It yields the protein CASSLVGQGRETQYF.

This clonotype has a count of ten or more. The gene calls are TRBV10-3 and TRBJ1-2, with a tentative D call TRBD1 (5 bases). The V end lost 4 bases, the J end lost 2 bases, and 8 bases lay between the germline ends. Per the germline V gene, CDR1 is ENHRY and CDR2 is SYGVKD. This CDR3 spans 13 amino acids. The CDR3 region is CAISVGGNYGYTF. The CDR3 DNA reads TGTGCCATCAGTGTGGGGGGGAACTATGGCTACACCTTC.

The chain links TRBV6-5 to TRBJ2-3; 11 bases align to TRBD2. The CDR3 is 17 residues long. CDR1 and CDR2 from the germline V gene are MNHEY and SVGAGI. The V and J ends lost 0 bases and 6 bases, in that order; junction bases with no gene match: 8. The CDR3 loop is CASSYSSSGRSADTQYF. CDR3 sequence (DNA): TGTGCCAGCAGTTACTCGTCTAGCGGGAGGTCAGCTGATACGCAGTATTTT.

CDR3 region: CSVGGLAGSNNEQFF. DNA for the CDR3: TGCAGCGTTGGAGGACTAGCGGGAAGCAACAATGAGCAGTTCTTC. The chain carries TRBV29-1 and TRBJ2-1; 12 nucleotides line up with TRBD2. Trimming cost V 4 bases and J 5 bases; bases outside gene matches: 6. The CDR3 extends over 15 amino acids. Germline V CDR1 and CDR2: SQVTM, ANQGSEA.

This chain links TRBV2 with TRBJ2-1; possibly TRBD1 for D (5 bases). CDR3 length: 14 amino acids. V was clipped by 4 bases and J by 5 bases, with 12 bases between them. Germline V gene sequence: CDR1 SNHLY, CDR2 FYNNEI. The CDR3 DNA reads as TGTGCCAGCAGTGGGTGGCAGGGCAACAATGAGCAGTTCTTC. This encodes CASSGWQGNNEQFF.

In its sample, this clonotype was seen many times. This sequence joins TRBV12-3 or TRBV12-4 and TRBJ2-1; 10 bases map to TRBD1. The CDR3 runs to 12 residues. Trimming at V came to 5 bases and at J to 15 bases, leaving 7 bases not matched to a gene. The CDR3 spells CASSPRQGALFF. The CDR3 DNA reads TGTGCCAGCAGTCCGAGACAGGGGGCATTGTTCTTC.

CDR3 sequence: CASSRDEASGNTIYF. The CDR3 nucleotides are TGTGCCAGCAGTCGGGACGAGGCCTCTGGAAACACCATATATTTT. The chain is built from TRBV12-3 or TRBV12-4 and TRBJ1-3, with a weak D call TRBD1 (5 bases). The CDR3 runs to 15 residues. Trimming removed 5 bases at V and 0 bases at J, with 11 bases between.

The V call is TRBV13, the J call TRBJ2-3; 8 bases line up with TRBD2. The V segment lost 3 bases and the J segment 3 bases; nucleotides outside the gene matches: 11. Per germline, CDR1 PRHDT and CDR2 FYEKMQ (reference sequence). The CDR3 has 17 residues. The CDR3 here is CASSFSGSKARTDTQYF. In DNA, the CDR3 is TGTGCCAGCAGCTTCAGCGGGAGTAAGGCGAGAACAGATACGCAGTATTTT.

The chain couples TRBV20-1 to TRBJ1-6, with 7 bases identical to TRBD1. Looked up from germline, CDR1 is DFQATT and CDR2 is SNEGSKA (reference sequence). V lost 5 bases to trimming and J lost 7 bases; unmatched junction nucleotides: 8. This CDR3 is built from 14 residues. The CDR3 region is CSAPKQGVNSPLHF. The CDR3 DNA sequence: TGCAGTGCTCCAAAGCAGGGGGTGAATTCACCCCTCCACTTT.

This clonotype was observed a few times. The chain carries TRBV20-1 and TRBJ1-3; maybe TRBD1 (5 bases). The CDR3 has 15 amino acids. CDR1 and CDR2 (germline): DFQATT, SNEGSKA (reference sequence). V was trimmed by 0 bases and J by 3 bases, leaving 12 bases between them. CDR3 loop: CSAREFLGVGNTIYF. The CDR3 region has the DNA TGCAGTGCTAGAGAGTTCCTAGGGGTTGGAAACACCATATATTTT.

CDR3 nucleotide sequence: TGTGCCATCAGCCCGAATAGCAATCAGCCCCAGCATTTT. Translating it yields CAISPNSNQPQHF. This chain uses TRBV10-3 with TRBJ1-5; D gene unclear. CDR3 length: 13 residues. CDR1 and CDR2 from the germline V gene are ENHRY and SYGVKD. The V and J ends lost 6 bases and 0 bases respectively, with 6 bases between them.

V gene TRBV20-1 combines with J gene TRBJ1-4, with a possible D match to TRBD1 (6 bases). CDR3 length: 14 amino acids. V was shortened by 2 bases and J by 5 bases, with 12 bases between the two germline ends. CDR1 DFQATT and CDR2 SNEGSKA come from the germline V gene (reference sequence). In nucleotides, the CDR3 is TGCAGTGCTAGACGGACAGCCAGGAATGAAAAACTGTTTTTT. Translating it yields CSARRTARNEKLFF.

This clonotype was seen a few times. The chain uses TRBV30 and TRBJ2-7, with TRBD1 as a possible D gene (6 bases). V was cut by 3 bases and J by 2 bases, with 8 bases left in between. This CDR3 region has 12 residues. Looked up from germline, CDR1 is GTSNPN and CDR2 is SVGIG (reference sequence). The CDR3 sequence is CAWSRGTYEQYV. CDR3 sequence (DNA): TGTGCCTGGAGCAGGGGAACCTACGAGCAGTACGTC.

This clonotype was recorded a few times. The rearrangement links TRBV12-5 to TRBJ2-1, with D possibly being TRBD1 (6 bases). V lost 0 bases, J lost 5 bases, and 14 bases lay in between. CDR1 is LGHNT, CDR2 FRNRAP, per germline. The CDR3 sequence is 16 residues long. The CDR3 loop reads CASGLVLVRGNNEQFF. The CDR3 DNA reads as TGTGCTAGTGGTTTGGTACTGGTCAGGGGTAACAATGAGCAGTTCTTC.